The 10 T cell receptor beta chains given below trace back to one sample, sequenced in a study of graft-versus-host responses after intestinal transplantation. Some clones are missing from TCRdb's copy, which holds only in-frame ones; the method was immunoSEQ multiplex PCR. The data show about 130,000 clones, around 90% seen once. No antigen has been identified for these receptors. The sequencing used unstimulated CD4+ T cells sorted from spleen or lymph node cells, collected before intestinal transplant. The receptors here all came from a human donor who received an intestinal transplant.

V gene TRBV18 combines with J gene TRBJ2-5; the D gene is possibly TRBD1 (5 bases). V dropped 2 bases and J dropped 2 bases, with 9 bases sitting between them. Germline CDR1 and CDR2: KGHSH and LQKENI. The CDR3 has 14 residues. The CDR3 nucleotides are TGTGCCAGCTCACCAATTAGGGGTCAAGAGACCCAGTACTTC. Amino acid sequence: CASSPIRGQETQYF.

V is TRBV5-1 and J is TRBJ2-2; D is ambiguous. Per germline, CDR1 SGHRS and CDR2 YFSETQ. The CDR3 sequence is 15 residues long. Trimming left V 6 bases short and J 4 bases short, with 16 bases between. The CDR3 DNA follows: TGCGCCAGCACCCTCCGGGCAGCTGGCACCGGGGAGCTGTTTTTT. This sequence encodes CASTLRAAGTGELFF.

The rearrangement links TRBV5-4 to TRBJ2-5; D might be TRBD2 (5 bases). With 0 bases removed from V and 0 bases from J, the gap between germline ends came to 12 bases. This CDR3 has 16 residues. From germline, CDR1 is SGHNT and CDR2 YYREEE (reference sequence). The CDR3 nucleotides are TGTGCCAGCAGCTTGGCTCGAGCGGCAAACCAAGAGACCCAGTACTTC. This sequence encodes CASSLARAANQETQYF.

This clone was picked up one time. The V gene is TRBV27, the J gene TRBJ2-7; D perhaps matches TRBD1 (5 bases). There are 14 residues in the CDR3. Germline V lookup: CDR1 MNHEY, CDR2 SMNVEV (reference sequence). Trimming removed 6 bases from V and 4 bases from J, with 16 bases in between. CDR3 protein: CASRGSDRDYEQYF. The DNA of the CDR3 is TGTGCCAGCAGGGGAAGCGACAGAGATTACGAGCAGTACTTC.

The rearrangement links TRBV7-8 to TRBJ1-5, with no clear D. V was clipped by 1 base and J by 8 bases, with 15 bases between them. Per germline, CDR1 SGHVS and CDR2 FQNEAQ. The CDR3 sequence is 15 residues long. CDR3 in amino acids: CASSLGVQAVEPQHF. CDR3 nucleotides: TGTGCCAGCAGCTTAGGGGTCCAGGCCGTTGAGCCCCAGCATTTT.

This chain joins TRBV5-1 and TRBJ2-7; the D gene could be TRBD1 or TRBD2 (5 bases each). Trimming took off 4 bases at V and 2 bases at J, with 16 bases between the two ends. The germline CDR1 and CDR2 sequences are SGHRS and YFSETQ. This CDR3 region has 15 residues. CDR3 sequence reads: CASSLSGTFPYEQYF. CDR3 in DNA: TGCGCCAGCAGCCTCTCCGGGACCTTCCCCTACGAGCAGTACTTC.

This clone showed up just once. A junction end diverges from the germline sequence, so it may reflect a read error. The CDR3 nucleotides read TGTGCCACCAGCAGAGGGATCCCCTACAGGGCCGGCGAGCAGCACTTC. Its protein is CATSRGIPYRAGEQHF. This rearrangement joins TRBV15 to TRBJ2-7; D perhaps matches TRBD1 (6 bases). CDR1 and CDR2 from the germline V gene are LNHNV and YYDKDF (reference sequence). The CDR3 spans 16 residues.

The chain couples TRBV5-1 to TRBJ2-1, with 12 bases aligning to TRBD2. This CDR3 contains 16 residues. The germline V gene has CDR1 SGHRS and CDR2 YFSETQ. The V and J ends lost 4 bases and 4 bases, in that order; junction bases with no gene match: 6. The CDR3 spells CASSRPGLAGYNEQFF. DNA for the CDR3: TGCGCCAGCAGCAGACCGGGACTAGCGGGTTACAATGAGCAGTTCTTC. The full variable domain, completed using reference TRBV5-1 and TRBJ2-1, is KAGVTQTPRYLIKTRGQQVTLSCSPISGHRSVSWYQQTPGQGLQFLFEYFSETQRNKGNFPGRFSGRQFSNSRSEMNVSTLELGDSALYLCASSRPGLAGYNEQFFGPGTRLTVL.

The chain uses TRBV6-1 and TRBJ2-1; 8 bases line up with TRBD1. Trimming at V came to 4 bases and at J to 1 base, leaving 6 bases not matched to a gene. The CDR3 runs 16 residues. The germline V gene has CDR1 MNHNS and CDR2 SASEGT. CDR3 nucleotides: TGTGCCAGCAGTGCCCGGACAGGGAGTTCCTACAATGAGCAGTTCTTC. This encodes CASSARTGSSYNEQFF.

The chain employs TRBV28 and TRBJ1-5; perhaps TRBD1 as D (6 bases). Deletions cut 4 bases from V and 3 bases from J, with 13 bases between. Germline CDR1 MDHEN, CDR2 SYDVKM. The CDR3 sequence is 15 residues long. The CDR3 sequence is CASSSGGRPNQPQHF. The DNA for the CDR3 is TGTGCCAGCAGTTCGGGGGGGCGACCCAATCAGCCCCAGCATTTT. Full variable domain (rest looked up from reference TRBV28 and TRBJ1-5): DVKVTQSSRYLVKRTGEKVFLECVQDMDHENMFWYRQDPGLGLRLIYFSYDVKMKEKGDIPEGYSVSREKKERFSLILESASTNQTSMYLCASSSGGRPNQPQHFGDGTRLSIL.